Each of the 8 T cell receptor beta chains below was sequenced from the same sample in a study of siplizumab effects on memory and regulatory T cells. Repertoires were generated with immunoSEQ multiplex PCR, while TCRdb's copy carries only in-frame clones and drops some. The sample has 70,000 to 95,000 clones; under 95% are singletons. The sequenced sample consisted of CD8+ T cells sorted from blood. The receptor source for this set is a human donor in good health.

The V gene is TRBV6-5, the J gene TRBJ2-2; 9 bases agree with TRBD1. CDR1 MNHEY and CDR2 SVGAGI come from the germline V gene. V trimming: 7 bases; J trimming: 9 bases; junction bases outside the gene matches: 12. This CDR3 spans 15 amino acids. CDR3 residues: CASTILGTGSRELFF. The CDR3 DNA sequence: TGTGCCAGCACTATTCTCGGGACAGGGAGCCGGGAGCTGTTTTTT.

J is TRBJ1-3 and V is TRBV7-9; D is possibly TRBD1 (5 bases). Per the germline V gene, CDR1 is SEHNR and CDR2 is FQNEAQ (reference sequence). V gave up 5 bases and J gave up 4 bases, with 21 bases separating them. The CDR3 is 17 residues long. The CDR3 DNA is TGTGCCAGCAGCCGGACCGGGACGGGATGGGTAGGAAACACCATATATTTT. Translating it yields CASSRTGTGWVGNTIYF.

Points on this clone: Within the sample, other DNA sequences also encode this same CDR3. The chain employs TRBV5-6 and TRBJ2-3; D gene unclear. Per the germline V gene, CDR1 is SGHDT and CDR2 is YYEEEE. This CDR3 is 12 amino acids long. V lost 0 bases and J lost 4, with 3 bases in between. The CDR3 DNA is TGTGCCAGCAGCTTGGGGGCAGATACGCAGTATTTT. Its protein product is CASSLGADTQYF.

The V call is TRBV4-1, the J call TRBJ2-5, with a possible D match to TRBD1 (6 bases). The CDR3 covers 15 residues. Germline V gene sequence: CDR1 MGHRA, CDR2 YSYEKL. Trimming removed 0 bases at V and 1 base at J, with 9 bases between. DNA for the CDR3: TGCGCCAGCAGCCAAGAACCAGGGGCCCAAGAGACCCAGTACTTC. This translates into CASSQEPGAQETQYF.

The gene calls are TRBV19 and TRBJ2-1; D is perhaps TRBD2 (6 bases). The CDR3 is made up of 13 amino acids. V lost 6 bases to trimming and J lost 5 bases, with 11 bases between them. Germline lookup yields CDR1 LNHDA and CDR2 SQIVND (reference sequence). CDR3 protein: CASSMGGNNEQFF. In DNA form, the CDR3 reads TGTGCCAGTAGCATGGGGGGAAACAATGAGCAGTTCTTC.

DNA for the CDR3: TGTGCCAGCAGTCCGGGACAGGAAATCACTGAAGCTTTCTTT. This gives the protein CASSPGQEITEAFF. This chain joins TRBV6-1 and TRBJ1-1; TRBD1 aligns across 8 bases. Germline trimming cut 5 bases from V and 4 bases from J; bases unmatched to any gene: 6. Germline values: CDR1 MNHNS, CDR2 SASEGT. This CDR3 contains 14 residues.

The gene calls are TRBV7-9 and TRBJ1-2; maybe TRBD1 (5 bases). The ends were cut back, 1 base at V and 4 bases at J, with 10 bases in the middle. Germline V gene lookup returns CDR1 SEHNR and CDR2 FQNEAQ (reference sequence). This CDR3 region has 14 residues. CDR3 nucleotides: TGTGCCAGCAGCTTAGGCGGGGCGTTCTATGGCTACACCTTC. Protein: CASSLGGAFYGYTF.

Here the CDR3 reads CASSLWASGGAYGYTF. The CDR3 DNA sequence: TGTGCCAGCAGTTTATGGGCATCAGGGGGGGCCTATGGCTACACCTTC. V usage is TRBV27 and J usage is TRBJ1-2, with 7 bases lining up with TRBD1. The CDR3 extends over 16 amino acids. The V segment lost 1 base and the J segment 4 bases; nucleotides outside the gene matches: 9. CDR1 is MNHEY, CDR2 SMNVEV, per germline (reference sequence).